These 23 T cell receptor beta chains originate from one sample sequenced in a study of HIV-infected patients and healthy controls. Reverse transcription used around 500 ng RNA and constant-region primers for alpha and beta. Using multiplexing indices, alpha and beta chain libraries were generated apart by chain-specific third strand synthesis. TCRdb re-derived calls from the 5' RACE reads in MiXCR, one entry per CDR3 protein. Of some 25,000 distinct CDR3 sequences in the sample, 8.5% to 9% were seen once. No cell fractionation was done, so the repertoire covers all unsorted peripheral blood T cells. Sample: blood. The receptors originated from an adult in good health.

There are many counts of this clonotype. The rearrangement joins TRBV29-1 to TRBJ1-1, with D perhaps matching TRBD1 (5 bases). V was cut by 6 bases and J by 10 bases, with 9 bases left in between. The germline V gene encodes CDR1 SQVTM and CDR2 ANQGSEA. The CDR3 runs 9 residues. The DNA of the CDR3 is TGCAGCGTGGGGCTTGGAGCTTTCTTT. This gives the protein CSVGLGAFF.

At least ten counts were recorded for this clonotype. J is TRBJ2-3 and V is TRBV7-2; the D call may be TRBD1 or TRBD2 (5 bases each). Germline V gene sequence: CDR1 SGHTA, CDR2 FQGNSA. V lost 4 bases, J lost 0 bases, and 11 bases lay in between. This CDR3 is 15 amino acids long. The CDR3 bases are TGTGCCAGCAGCTGGGGGTGGGTTAGCACAGATACGCAGTATTTT. As protein: CASSWGWVSTDTQYF.

The J gene is TRBJ1-1, the V gene TRBV10-3; no clear D. CDR1 is ENHRY and CDR2 is SYGVKD in the germline V gene. Trimming cost V 6 bases and J 3 bases, with 8 bases left between them. The CDR3 length is 12 residues. The CDR3 protein is CAIRVGHTEAFF. CDR3 sequence (DNA): TGTGCCATCAGGGTAGGGCACACTGAAGCTTTCTTT.

This clonotype has at least ten counts. V gene TRBV29-1 combines with J gene TRBJ2-7; D might be TRBD2 (6 bases). V shed 7 bases and J shed 5 bases, with 15 bases lying between them. This CDR3 has 12 amino acids. The V gene's germline CDR1 is SQVTM and CDR2 ANQGSEA. CDR3 protein: CSGGREKDEQYF. CDR3 nucleotide sequence: TGCAGCGGGGGCCGGGAGAAGGACGAGCAGTACTTC.

This clonotype was seen many times. The chain couples TRBV11-2 to TRBJ1-1; D is unresolved. Germline CDR1 SGHAT, CDR2 FQNNGV. The CDR3 has 14 amino acids. Trimming stripped 4 bases from V and 7 bases from J, with 16 bases between. The chain's CDR3 is CASSSSMRRGEAFF. In nucleotides, the CDR3 is TGTGCCAGCAGCTCATCGATGCGTCGGGGTGAAGCTTTCTTT.

This clonotype has at least ten counts. The chain uses TRBV20-1 and TRBJ1-2, with D unclear. The CDR3 runs to 12 residues. Germline values: CDR1 DFQATT, CDR2 SNEGSKA (reference sequence). V was cut by 6 bases and J by 4 bases, with 12 bases left in between. The CDR3 reads CSASDTAYGYTF. CDR3 bases: TGCAGTGCAAGTGACACGGCCTATGGCTACACCTTC.

This clonotype was seen repeatedly, ten times or more. The chain couples TRBV7-6 to TRBJ1-4, with a weak D call TRBD1 (5 bases). Between the trimmed V and J ends, which lost 7 bases and 3 bases, there was a span of 15 bases. This CDR3 comprises 15 residues. Germline-derived CDR1 and CDR2 are SGHVS and FNYEAQ. CDR3 sequence: CASTLGATPNEKLFF. The DNA of the CDR3 is TGTGCCAGCACCCTAGGGGCCACACCTAATGAAAAACTGTTTTTT.

This clonotype was recorded at least ten times. The rearrangement uses TRBV9 and TRBJ2-2; D is perhaps TRBD1 or TRBD2 (6 bases each). CDR3 size: 19 residues. V was cut by 0 bases and J by 5 bases, with 23 bases left in between. In germline, CDR1 is SGDLS, CDR2 YYNGEE. This CDR3 reads CASSVALQGRGPTTGELFF. The CDR3 region has the DNA TGTGCCAGCAGCGTAGCTCTGCAGGGGCGGGGACCAACGACCGGGGAGCTGTTTTTT.

This clonotype was seen at least ten times. The chain uses TRBV28 and TRBJ1-2; the match to TRBD1 covers 9 bases. Germline V gene data show CDR1 as MDHEN and CDR2 as SYDVKM. The length of the CDR3 is 14 residues. After removal of 8 bases from V and 4 bases from J, the junction contained 8 bases not matched to a gene. The CDR3 DNA is TGTGCCAGCTTTAGCGGGACAGGGACCTATGGCTACACCTTC. Protein sequence: CASFSGTGTYGYTF.

In its sample, this clonotype was seen many times. This sequence joins TRBV11-3 and TRBJ2-3; unclear D gene. There are 15 residues in the CDR3. Trimming left V 3 bases short and J 2 bases short, with 12 bases between. In germline, CDR1 is SGHNT, CDR2 YENEEA. This CDR3 reads CASSFNGLLTDTQYF. In nucleotides, the CDR3 is TGTGCCAGCAGCTTTAATGGGCTTCTCACAGATACGCAGTATTTT.

This clonotype has ten or more counts. The chain joins TRBV7-6 to TRBJ1-6, with 7 nucleotides matching TRBD1. This CDR3 is built from 15 residues. CDR1 is SGHVS and CDR2 is FNYEAQ in the germline V gene. The junction had 7 bases not matched to a gene; V was cut back by 1 base and J by 10 bases. The CDR3 here is CASSLDKGAESPLHF. DNA of the CDR3: TGTGCCAGCAGCTTAGACAAGGGGGCGGAATCACCCCTCCACTTT.

This clonotype was picked up many times. The genes are TRBV29-1 and TRBJ2-5; possibly TRBD1 for D (6 bases). V was shortened by 3 bases and J by 5 bases, with 10 bases between the two germline ends. The V gene's germline CDR1 is SQVTM and CDR2 ANQGSEA. This CDR3 region has 12 residues. As DNA, the CDR3 is TGCAGCGTTGATCGTCAGGGGGAGACCCAGTACTTC. It codes for CSVDRQGETQYF. Using reference TRBV29-1 and TRBJ2-5 for the parts outside the CDR3, the full variable domain is SAVISQKPSRDICQRGTSLTIQCQVDSQVTMMFWYRQQPGQSLTLIATANQGSEATYESGFVIDKFPISRPNLTFSTLTVSNMSPEDSSIYLCSVDRQGETQYFGPGTRLLVL.

A note on this clonotype: This may be a read error: a much more frequent sequence differs by one nucleotide. This rearrangement joins TRBV5-1 to TRBJ1-1, with D perhaps matching TRBD1 (6 bases). This CDR3 has 13 residues. In germline, CDR1 is SGHRS, CDR2 YFSETQ. This chain's CDR3 is CTSSPTRGPEAFF. DNA for the CDR3: TGCACCAGCAGCCCTACGCGGGGGCCTGAAGCTTTCTTT. Using reference TRBV5-1 and TRBJ1-1 for the parts outside the CDR3, the full variable domain is KAGVTQTPRYLIKTRGQQVTLSCSPISGHRSVSWYQQTPGQGLQFLFEYFSETQRNKGNFPGRFSGRQFSNSRSEMNVSTLELGDSALYLCTSSPTRGPEAFFGQGTRLTVV.

This clonotype ranks as medium-sized. The rearrangement links TRBV15 to TRBJ1-5; D remains unclear. CDR1 LNHNV and CDR2 YYDKDF come from the germline V gene (reference sequence). The CDR3 runs to 15 residues. The V end was cut by 0 bases, the J end by 2 bases, with 8 bases between. The DNA of the CDR3 is TGTGCCACCAGCAGAGATGCATTAGGCAATCAGCCCCAGCATTTT. Translated, it gives CATSRDALGNQPQHF.

This chain connects TRBV7-6 to TRBJ1-6; 9 nucleotides align to TRBD1. V lost 4 bases and J lost 5; bases outside the gene matches: 6. This CDR3 is built from 16 residues. CDR1 is SGHVS, CDR2 FNYEAQ, per germline. The CDR3 reads CASSSRDRADNSPLHF. The CDR3 DNA sequence: TGTGCCAGCAGCTCCCGGGACAGGGCAGATAATTCACCCCTCCACTTT.

The V gene is TRBV5-1, the J gene TRBJ1-4; D gene ambiguous. Germline CDR1 reads SGHRS; CDR2 reads YFSETQ. The CDR3 is 16 amino acids. V was clipped by 4 bases and J by 0 bases, with 13 bases between them. CDR3 residues: CASSRDTAATNEKLFF. The DNA for the CDR3 is TGCGCCAGCAGCAGAGACACCGCCGCAACTAATGAAAAACTGTTTTTT. The full variable domain, with the rest looked up from reference TRBV5-1 and TRBJ1-4, is KAGVTQTPRYLIKTRGQQVTLSCSPISGHRSVSWYQQTPGQGLQFLFEYFSETQRNKGNFPGRFSGRQFSNSRSEMNVSTLELGDSALYLCASSRDTAATNEKLFFGSGTQLSVL.

There are many counts of this clonotype. The CDR3 sequence: CASSQPGQQETQYF. CDR3 in DNA: TGTGCCAGCAGCCAACCGGGACAGCAAGAGACCCAGTACTTC. This chain connects TRBV7-6 to TRBJ2-5; 7 bases fit TRBD1. Trimming at V came to 5 bases and at J to 2 bases, leaving 5 bases not matched to a gene. Germline loops: CDR1 SGHVS, CDR2 FNYEAQ. This CDR3 is built from 14 residues.

This clonotype was seen a handful of times. The gene calls are TRBV6-2 or TRBV6-3 and TRBJ1-1; D is possibly TRBD1 (5 bases). Germline lookup yields CDR1 MNHEY and CDR2 SVGEGT. V lost 5 bases, J lost 1 base, and 23 bases lay in between. The CDR3 loop spans 18 amino acids. DNA of the CDR3: TGTGCCAGCAGTCCCAGGTGGGGGTTTCGCGGCGCGAACACTGAAGCTTTCTTT. Protein product: CASSPRWGFRGANTEAFF.

V usage is TRBV3-1 and J usage is TRBJ1-4, with D unresolved. Per the germline V gene, CDR1 is LGHDT and CDR2 is YNNKEL (reference sequence). The CDR3 sequence is 16 residues long. Trimming pared 1 base from V and 4 bases from J, leaving 13 bases between. The CDR3 nucleotides are TGTGCCAGCAGCCAAGGCAGTGGCCTAGGTAATGAAAAACTGTTTTTT. It specifies CASSQGSGLGNEKLFF.

This clonotype was seen ten or more times. The chain combines TRBV30 with TRBJ2-4; D perhaps matches TRBD1 (5 bases). Germline assignment: CDR1 GTSNPN and CDR2 SVGIG (reference sequence). With 5 bases removed from V and 3 bases from J, the gap between germline ends came to 17 bases. The CDR3 runs 15 residues. CDR3 protein: CAWDAPQGGKNIQYF. CDR3 nucleotides: TGTGCCTGGGATGCTCCCCAGGGTGGCAAAAACATTCAGTACTTC.

In this sample, this clonotype turned up many times. A read error may account for a junction end that differs from germline. The rearrangement uses TRBV20-1 and TRBJ1-5; D possibly corresponds to TRBD1 (5 bases). The CDR3 spans 14 residues. Germline values: CDR1 DFQATT, CDR2 SNEGSKA (reference sequence). This CDR3 is CSARDGALHQPQHF. The CDR3 nucleotides are TGCAGTGCAAGAGACGGGGCCCTGCATCAGCCCCAGCATTTT.

This clonotype was observed many times. The genes are TRBV9 and TRBJ2-1; D perhaps matches TRBD1 (5 bases). V was clipped by 4 bases and J by 1 base, with 21 bases between them. Germline V lookup: CDR1 SGDLS, CDR2 YYNGEE. The CDR3 is 18 amino acids. The CDR3 DNA is TGTGCCAGCAGCTCGAGCCTCCTCCAGGGCCTGTCCTACAATGAGCAGTTCTTC. Translating it yields CASSSSLLQGLSYNEQFF.

This clonotype occurred many times. The chain combines TRBV12-3 or TRBV12-4 with TRBJ2-3; 7 bases are shared with TRBD1. The CDR3 runs 14 residues. V dropped 7 bases and J dropped 4; count of bases not matched to a gene: 8. The CDR3 protein is CASTPTGIADTQYF. CDR3 nucleotides: TGTGCCAGCACCCCGACAGGGATAGCAGATACGCAGTATTTT.